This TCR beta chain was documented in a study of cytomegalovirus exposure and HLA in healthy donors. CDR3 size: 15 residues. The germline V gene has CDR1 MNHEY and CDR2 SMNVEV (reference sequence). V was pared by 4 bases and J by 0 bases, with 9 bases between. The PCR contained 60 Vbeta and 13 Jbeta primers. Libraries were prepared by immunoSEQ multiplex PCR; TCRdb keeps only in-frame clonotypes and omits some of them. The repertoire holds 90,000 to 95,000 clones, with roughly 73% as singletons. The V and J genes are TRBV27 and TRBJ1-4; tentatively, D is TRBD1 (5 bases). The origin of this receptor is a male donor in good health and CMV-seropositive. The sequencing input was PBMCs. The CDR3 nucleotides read TGTGCCAGCAGTTCGCAGGGTTCAACTAATGAAAAACTGTTTTTT. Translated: CASSSQGSTNEKLFF.